This T cell receptor beta chain was retrieved from a study of shared clonotypes between healthy human individuals. Points on this clone: Its antigen is undetermined.

Adult Caucasians living in Nashville, Tennessee made up all of the donors. Negatively enriched CD4+ T cells were divided by CD45RA into naive and memory. V shed 2 bases and J shed 7 bases, with 15 bases lying between them. This CDR3 comprises 16 residues. Germline CDR1 and CDR2: MNHNS and SASEGT. Study observations and caveats: Clonotype sharing among donors was thought likely to change with sequencing depth. Among the subsets, naive ones generally showed larger estimated richness than memory ones.

The method was immunoSEQ multiplex PCR; TCRdb's version includes in-frame clones alone and lacks a portion of them. This sample has 2 million to 2.5 million clones, with approximately 94% found just once. The J gene is TRBJ1-6, the V gene TRBV6-1, with a tentative D call TRBD1 (5 bases). The clonotype comes from a man younger than 35 in good health. Sequenced: naive CD4+ T cells sorted from blood. Documented subset: CD45RA+ positively selected. The CDR3 coding sequence is TGTGCCAGCAGTGAAAGGCACAGGATAACCAATTCACCCCTCCACTTT. Encoded protein: CASSERHRITNSPLHF.